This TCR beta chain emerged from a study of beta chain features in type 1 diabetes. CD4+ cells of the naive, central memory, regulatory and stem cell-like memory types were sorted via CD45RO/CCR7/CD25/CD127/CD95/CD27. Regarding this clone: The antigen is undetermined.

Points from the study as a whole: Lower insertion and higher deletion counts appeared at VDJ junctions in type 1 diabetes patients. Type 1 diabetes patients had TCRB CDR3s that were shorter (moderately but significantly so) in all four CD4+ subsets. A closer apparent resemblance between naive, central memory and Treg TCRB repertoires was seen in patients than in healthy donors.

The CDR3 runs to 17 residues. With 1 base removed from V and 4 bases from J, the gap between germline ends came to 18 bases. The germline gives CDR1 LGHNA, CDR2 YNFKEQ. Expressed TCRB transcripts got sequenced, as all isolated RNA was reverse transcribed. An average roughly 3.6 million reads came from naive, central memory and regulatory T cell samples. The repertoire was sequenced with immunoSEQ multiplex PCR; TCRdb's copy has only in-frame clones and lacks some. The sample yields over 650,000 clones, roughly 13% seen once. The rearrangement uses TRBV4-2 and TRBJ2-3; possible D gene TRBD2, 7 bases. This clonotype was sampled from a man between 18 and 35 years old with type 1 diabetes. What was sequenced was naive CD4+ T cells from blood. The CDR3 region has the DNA TGTGCCAGCAGCCAAGTGGGGGGGCGGGCCGCGTCAGATACGCAGTATTTT. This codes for CASSQVGGRAASDTQYF.